The source of this T cell receptor beta chain is a study of STAT5B mutations in CD4+ large granular lymphocyte leukemia. Per the original data handling: A productive frequency of 2.59 x 10-5 was the lowest detectable. The protocol was immunoSEQ multiplex PCR, while the TCRdb copy is restricted to in-frame clones and leaves out a portion. The D gene and trimming were derived from the DNA, and the V and J assignments and clone size from that table. The sample carries tens of thousands of clones, 87% recorded once. Worth noting for this clone: Antigen: not known.

Germline V gene lookup returns CDR1 SEHNR and CDR2 FQNEAQ (reference sequence). The CDR3 contains 12 residues. V lost 4 bases to trimming and J lost 5 bases, with 9 bases between them. Study findings and constraints: About a quarter of private leukemic clonotypes occurred rarely in other patients' non-leukemic repertoires.

Control samples were healthy donors' buffy coats. The J gene is TRBJ2-7, the V gene TRBV7-9; D is perhaps TRBD2 (6 bases). The clonotype originates from a human donor in good health. Sequenced material: CD4+ T cells from blood buffy coats. For the CDR3, the DNA is TGTGCCAGCAGCTCGGGGGACCACGAGCAGTACTTC. Residues: CASSSGDHEQYF.